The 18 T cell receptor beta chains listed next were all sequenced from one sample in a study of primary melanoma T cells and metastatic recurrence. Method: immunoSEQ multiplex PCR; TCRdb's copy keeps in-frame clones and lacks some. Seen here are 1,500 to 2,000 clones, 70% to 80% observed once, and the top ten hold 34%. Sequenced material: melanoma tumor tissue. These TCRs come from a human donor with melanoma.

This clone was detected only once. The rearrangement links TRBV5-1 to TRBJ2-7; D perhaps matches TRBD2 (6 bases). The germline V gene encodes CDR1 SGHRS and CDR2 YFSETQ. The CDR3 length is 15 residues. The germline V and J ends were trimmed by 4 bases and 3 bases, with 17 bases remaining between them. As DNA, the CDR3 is TGCGCCAGCAGCCGTGACAGTCTGGAGGGCTACGAGCAGTACTTC. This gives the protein CASSRDSLEGYEQYF.

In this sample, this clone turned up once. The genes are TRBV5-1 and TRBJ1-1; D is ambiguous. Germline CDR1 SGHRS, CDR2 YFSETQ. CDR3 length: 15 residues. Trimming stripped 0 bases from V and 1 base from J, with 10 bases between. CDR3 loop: CASSLAFGENTEAFF. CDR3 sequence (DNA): TGCGCCAGCAGCTTGGCGTTCGGGGAGAACACTGAAGCTTTCTTT.

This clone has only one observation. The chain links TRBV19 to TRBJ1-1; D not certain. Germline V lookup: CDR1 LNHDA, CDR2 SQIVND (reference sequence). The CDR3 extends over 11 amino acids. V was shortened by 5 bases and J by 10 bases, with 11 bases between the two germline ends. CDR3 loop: CASSLLYGAFF. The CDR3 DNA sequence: TGTGCCAGTAGTCTACTGTACGGAGCTTTCTTT. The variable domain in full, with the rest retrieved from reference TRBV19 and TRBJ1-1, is DGGITQSPKYLFRKEGQNVTLSCEQNLNHDAMYWYRQDPGQGLRLIYYSQIVNDFQKGDIAEGYSVSREKKESFPLTVTSAQKNPTAFYLCASSLLYGAFFGQGTRLTVV.

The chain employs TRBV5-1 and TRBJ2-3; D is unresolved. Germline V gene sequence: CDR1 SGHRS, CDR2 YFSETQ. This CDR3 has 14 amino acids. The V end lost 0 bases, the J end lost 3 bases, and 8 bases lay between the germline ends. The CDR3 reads CASSLEGQTDTQYF. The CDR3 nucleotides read TGCGCCAGCAGCTTGGAAGGGCAGACAGATACGCAGTATTTT.

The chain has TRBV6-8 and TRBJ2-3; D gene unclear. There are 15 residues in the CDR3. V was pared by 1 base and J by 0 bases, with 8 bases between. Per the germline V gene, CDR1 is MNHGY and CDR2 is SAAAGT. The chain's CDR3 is CASSYYPRSTDTQYF. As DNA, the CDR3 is TGTGCCAGCAGTTACTACCCTAGAAGCACAGATACGCAGTATTTT.

The CDR3, as DNA: TGCGCCAGCAGCTTGGCCGAGGGGGGATCGACTAATGAAAAACTGTTTTTT. Translation: CASSLAEGGSTNEKLFF. The chain links TRBV5-1 to TRBJ1-4; a possible D gene is TRBD1 (6 bases). The CDR3 has 17 amino acids. CDR1 SGHRS and CDR2 YFSETQ come from the germline V gene. Trimming left V 0 bases short and J 2 bases short, with 14 bases between. Supplemented by reference TRBV5-1 and TRBJ1-4, the full variable domain reads KAGVTQTPRYLIKTRGQQVTLSCSPISGHRSVSWYQQTPGQGLQFLFEYFSETQRNKGNFPGRFSGRQFSNSRSEMNVSTLELGDSALYLCASSLAEGGSTNEKLFFGSGTQLSVL.

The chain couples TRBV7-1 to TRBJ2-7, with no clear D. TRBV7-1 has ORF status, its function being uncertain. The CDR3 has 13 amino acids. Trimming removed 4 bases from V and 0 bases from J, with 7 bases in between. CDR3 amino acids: CASSLTASYEQYF. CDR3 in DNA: TGTGCCAGCAGCTTAACGGCCTCCTACGAGCAGTACTTC.

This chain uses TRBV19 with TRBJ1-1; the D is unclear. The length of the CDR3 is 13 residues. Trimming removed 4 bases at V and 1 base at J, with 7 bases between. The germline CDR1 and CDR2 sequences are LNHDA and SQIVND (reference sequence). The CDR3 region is CASSTPANTEAFF. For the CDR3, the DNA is TGTGCCAGTAGTACCCCTGCGAACACTGAAGCTTTCTTT.

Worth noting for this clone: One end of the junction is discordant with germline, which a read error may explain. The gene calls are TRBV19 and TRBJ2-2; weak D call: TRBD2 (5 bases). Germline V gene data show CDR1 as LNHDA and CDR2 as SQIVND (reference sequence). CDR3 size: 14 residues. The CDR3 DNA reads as TGTGCCAGTGGATTTAGCAGCAACACCGGGGAGTTGTTTTTT. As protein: CASGFSSNTGELFF.

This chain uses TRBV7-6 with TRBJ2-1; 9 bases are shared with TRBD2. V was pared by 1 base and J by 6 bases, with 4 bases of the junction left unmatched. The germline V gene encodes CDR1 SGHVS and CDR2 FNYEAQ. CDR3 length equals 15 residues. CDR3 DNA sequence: TGTGCCAGCAGCTTAGATCTGACTAGCGGCAATGAGCAGTTCTTC. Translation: CASSLDLTSGNEQFF.

The CDR3 bases are TGTGCCAGCAGCTTAAGGACCCGGGCCGGCACTGAAGCTTTCTTT. Encoded protein: CASSLRTRAGTEAFF. The J gene is TRBJ1-1, the V gene TRBV11-3; D not resolved. Trimming took off 2 bases at V and 4 bases at J, with 14 bases between the two ends. The CDR3 consists of 15 residues. CDR1 is SGHNT, CDR2 YENEEA, per germline.

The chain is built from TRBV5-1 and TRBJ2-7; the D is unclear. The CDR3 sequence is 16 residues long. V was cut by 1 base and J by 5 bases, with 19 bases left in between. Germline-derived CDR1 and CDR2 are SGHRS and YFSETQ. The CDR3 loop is CASSLTRLDKLDEQYF. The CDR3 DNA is TGCGCCAGCAGCTTGACCAGACTCGATAAATTGGACGAGCAGTACTTC.

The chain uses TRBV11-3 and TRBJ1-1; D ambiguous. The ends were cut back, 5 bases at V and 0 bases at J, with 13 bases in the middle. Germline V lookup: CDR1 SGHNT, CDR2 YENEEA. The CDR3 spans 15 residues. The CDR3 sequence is CASSPRADMNTEAFF. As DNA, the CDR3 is TGTGCCAGCAGCCCCCGTGCAGATATGAACACTGAAGCTTTCTTT.

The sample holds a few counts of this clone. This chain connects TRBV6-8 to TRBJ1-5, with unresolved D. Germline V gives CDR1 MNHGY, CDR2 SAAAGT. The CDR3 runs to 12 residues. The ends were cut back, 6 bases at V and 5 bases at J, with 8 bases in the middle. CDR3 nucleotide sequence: TGTGCCAGCAGGAGTCCCGATCAGCCCCAGCATTTT. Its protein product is CASRSPDQPQHF.

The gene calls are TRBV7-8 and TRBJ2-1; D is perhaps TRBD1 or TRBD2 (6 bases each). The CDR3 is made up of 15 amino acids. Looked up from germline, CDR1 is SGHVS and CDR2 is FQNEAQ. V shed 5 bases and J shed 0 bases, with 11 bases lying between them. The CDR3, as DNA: TGTGCCAGCAGCCGAGGGGGGAGCTCCTACAATGAGCAGTTCTTC. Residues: CASSRGGSSYNEQFF.

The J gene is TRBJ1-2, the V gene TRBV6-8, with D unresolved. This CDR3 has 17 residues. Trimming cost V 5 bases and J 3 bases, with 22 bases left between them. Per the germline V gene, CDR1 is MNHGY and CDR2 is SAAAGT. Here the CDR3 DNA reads TGTGCCAGCAGTGGATCCTTTGGTCCGCATCAACACTATGGCTACACCTTC. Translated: CASSGSFGPHQHYGYTF.

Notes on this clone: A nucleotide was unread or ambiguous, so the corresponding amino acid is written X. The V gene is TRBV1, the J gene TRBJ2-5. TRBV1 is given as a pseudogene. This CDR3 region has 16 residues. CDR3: CASSQDSGYXGETQYF. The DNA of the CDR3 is TGCGCCAGCAGCCAAGATTCGGGGTACARGGGAGAGACCCAGTACTTC.

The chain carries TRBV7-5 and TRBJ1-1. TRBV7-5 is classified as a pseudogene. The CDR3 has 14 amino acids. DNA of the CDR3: TGTGCCAGCAGCATCGGACATCTCCTCGGAGGAGCTTTCTTT. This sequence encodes CASSIGHLLGGAFF.